This passage covers 5 T cell receptor beta chains from one sample sequenced in a study of identifying expanded T cells in peripheral blood. TCRdb's copy holds only in-frame clones and misses some; the assay was immunoSEQ multiplex PCR. The table has around 100,000 clones, about 89% seen once. Input material: blood. The origin of the receptors is a person between 18 and 70 years old in good health.

This chain uses TRBV2 with TRBJ1-3; D remains ambiguous. Per germline, CDR1 SNHLY and CDR2 FYNNEI. Trimming removed 6 bases from V and 8 bases from J, with 11 bases in between. The length of the CDR3 is 12 residues. In DNA form, the CDR3 reads TGTGCCAGCAGCTCTCGGGGAGACACCATATATTTT. Translated: CASSSRGDTIYF. The complete variable domain, with remaining parts taken from reference TRBV2 and TRBJ1-3, reads EPEVTQTPSHQVTQMGQEVILRCVPISNHLYFYWYRQILGQKVEFLVSFYNNEISEKSEIFDDQFSVERPDGSNFTLKIRSTKLEDSAMYFCASSSRGDTIYFGEGSWLTVV.

The CDR3: CASSILTGGFGYTF. CDR3 DNA sequence: TGTGCCAGTAGTATCTTGACAGGGGGCTTTGGCTACACCTTC. This rearrangement joins TRBV19 to TRBJ1-2; 10 nucleotides match TRBD1. Germline trimming cut 3 bases from V and 7 bases from J; bases unmatched to any gene: 5. From germline, CDR1 is LNHDA and CDR2 SQIVND (reference sequence). This CDR3 region has 14 residues.

The chain uses TRBV10-2 and TRBJ1-5; TRBD1 agrees at 10 bases. The CDR3 sequence is 15 residues long. The V segment lost 4 bases and the J segment 6 bases; nucleotides outside the gene matches: 6. CDR1 is WSHSY, CDR2 SAAADI, per germline. As DNA, the CDR3 is TGCGCCAGCAGTGGCCGGGACAGGGGAAGTCAGCCCCAGCATTTT. Protein sequence: CASSGRDRGSQPQHF.

The rearrangement joins TRBV6-5 to TRBJ1-5; D may be TRBD1 (6 bases). The CDR3 runs 15 residues. The germline V and J ends were trimmed by 7 bases and 5 bases, with 18 bases remaining between them. Per germline, CDR1 MNHEY and CDR2 SVGAGI. In DNA, the CDR3 is TGTGCCAGCATCGGATACCCACAGGGCTATCAGCCCCAGCATTTT. This encodes CASIGYPQGYQPQHF.

The genes are TRBV7-2 and TRBJ1-6; D not certain. Deletions cut 1 base from V and 4 bases from J, with 5 bases between. The CDR3 extends over 14 amino acids. Germline V gives CDR1 SGHTA, CDR2 FQGNSA. The chain's CDR3 is CASSLVGYNSPLHF. The CDR3, as DNA: TGTGCCAGCAGCTTAGTTGGGTATAATTCACCCCTCCACTTT.